Here is one TCR beta chain with its context. Its antigen is not identified. The RNA input was about 0.5 to 1 ug, and it was reverse transcribed with random hexamers. The method of amplification for TCR beta CDR3 was immunoSEQ multiplex PCR, covering 54 Vbeta and 13 Jbeta. TCRdb reanalysed the immunoSEQ multiplex PCR reads using MiXCR and keeps one entry per CDR3 protein. The table lists around 200,000 distinct CDR3 sequences, 95% of them singletons. The entry originates in a study of CD8 T cells in Susac syndrome. Points from the study as a whole: Only a relatively small number of individuals were included in the TCR sequencing and HLA analysis.

The study used healthy donors as controls matched for age and sex. Germline V gene lookup returns CDR1 SQVTM and CDR2 ANQGSEA. V was cut by 2 bases and J by 3 bases, with 15 bases left in between. The CDR3 is 15 residues long. The chain couples TRBV29-1 to TRBJ2-3; TRBD1 might be the D (5 bases). The receptor was isolated from a human donor in good health. Sequencing was carried out using CD4+ T cells from PBMCs. CDR3 loop: CSVEQGMLETDTQYF. CDR3 DNA: TGCAGCGTTGAACAGGGCATGTTGGAAACAGATACGCAGTATTTT.